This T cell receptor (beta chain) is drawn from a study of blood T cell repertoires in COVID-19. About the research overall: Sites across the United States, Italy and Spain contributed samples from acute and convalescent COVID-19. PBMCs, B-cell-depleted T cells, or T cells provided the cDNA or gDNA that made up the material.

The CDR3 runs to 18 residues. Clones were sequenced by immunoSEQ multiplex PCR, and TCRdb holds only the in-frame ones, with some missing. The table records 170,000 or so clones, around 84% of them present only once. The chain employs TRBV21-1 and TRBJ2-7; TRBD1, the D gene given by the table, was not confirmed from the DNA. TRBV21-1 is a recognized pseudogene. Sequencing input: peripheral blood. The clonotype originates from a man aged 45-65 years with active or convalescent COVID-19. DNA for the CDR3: TGTGCCAGCAGCACCCACCGTAACAGGGCCGATGAGTCCTACGAGCAGTACTTC. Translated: CASSTHRNRADESYEQYF.